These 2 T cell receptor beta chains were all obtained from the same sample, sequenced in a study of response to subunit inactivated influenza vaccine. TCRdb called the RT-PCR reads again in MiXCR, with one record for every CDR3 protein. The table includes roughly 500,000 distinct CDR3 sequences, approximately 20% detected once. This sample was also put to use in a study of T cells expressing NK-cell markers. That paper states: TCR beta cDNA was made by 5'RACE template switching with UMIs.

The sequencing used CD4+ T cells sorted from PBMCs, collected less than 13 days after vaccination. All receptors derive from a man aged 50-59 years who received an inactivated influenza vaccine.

The CDR3 sequence: CASSWDRVNRNTEAFF. The CDR3 region has the DNA TGCGCCAGCAGCTGGGACAGGGTAAATCGGAACACTGAAGCTTTCTTT. V usage is TRBV5-1 and J usage is TRBJ1-1; 9 bases line up with TRBD1. This CDR3 has 16 residues. Germline V gene sequence: CDR1 SGHRS, CDR2 YFSETQ. V lost 3 bases to trimming and J lost 1 base; unmatched junction nucleotides: 7.

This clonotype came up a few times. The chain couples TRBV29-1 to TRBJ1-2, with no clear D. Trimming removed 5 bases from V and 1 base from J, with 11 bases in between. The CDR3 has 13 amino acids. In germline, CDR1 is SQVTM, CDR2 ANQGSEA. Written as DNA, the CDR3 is TGCAGCGTTATGGGGTTTTTTAACTATGGCTACACCTTC. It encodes CSVMGFFNYGYTF.